This is a list of T cell receptor beta chains from one sample in a study of T cell responses to AZD1222 COVID-19 vaccine. Repertoires were generated with immunoSEQ multiplex PCR, while TCRdb's copy carries only in-frame clones and drops some. The sample has over 100,000 clones, 80% to 90% seen once. Sequenced material: peripheral blood, taken on day 0 of AZD1222 vaccination. The receptors here all came from an adult in good health. The CDR3 runs from the conserved cysteine through the conserved F or W. Not all rows give a size; the values are once, few, many and, for expanded clones, a class.

size	J	V	CDR3
NA	TRBJ2-1	TRBV30	CAWSGTANEQFF
NA	TRBJ2-4	TRBV5-4	CASSTGQGEAKNIQYF
NA	TRBJ2-2	TRBV29-1	CSANWGTGELFF
once	TRBJ2-7	TRBV28	CASRQGPYEQYF
NA	TRBJ1-2	TRBV7-9	CASSEQGSYGYTF
few	TRBJ1-5	TRBV24-1	CATSDHNNQPQHF
NA	TRBJ1-2	TRBV11-3	CASSLAPPESLYGYTF
NA	TRBJ2-7	TRBV5-5	CASLRGAGGNSYEQYF
NA	TRBJ1-2	TRBV24-1	CATSDGGAPDRANYGYTF
NA	TRBJ2-7	TRBV21-1	CASLAGNLYEQYF
NA	TRBJ1-5	TRBV7-9	CASSLADRGNQPQHF
NA	TRBJ1-3	TRBV7-8	CASSLSSGNTIYF
NA	TRBJ2-7	TRBV3-1/TRBV3-2	CASSPSGRAYEQYF
NA	TRBJ2-2	TRBV18	CASSPITGELFF
NA	TRBJ1-3	TRBV5-6	CASSPRNLGRGPGNTIYF
NA	TRBJ1-5	TRBV30	CAWSVLLWGPQHF
NA	TRBJ1-2	TRBV3-1/TRBV3-2	CASSQVGGDGYTF
NA	TRBJ2-5	TRBV7-8	CASSPHSGQETQYF
NA	TRBJ1-1	TRBV30	CAWSSGGEAFF
NA	TRBJ2-3	TRBV30	CAWLLARGTGGTDTQYF
NA	TRBJ1-2	TRBV28	CASSPPPGRGYTF
NA	TRBJ2-7	TRBV11-2	CASSPSRRDRGVPYEQYF